This T cell receptor beta chain was sequenced for a study of OX40 agonist ivuxolimab in advanced cancers. Study context: With a range of roughly 20 to 80, age averaged roughly 61 years, and 75% to 90% were male.

Profiled with immunoSEQ multiplex PCR; TCRdb holds only in-frame clones, not every one. The data contain tens of thousands of clones, roughly 88% of them singletons. The CDR3 is 14 residues long. The V call is TRBV21-1, the J call TRBJ2-7; TRBD1, as called in the table, went unchecked against the DNA. TRBV21-1 is a pseudogene segment. Source: CD4+ or CD8+ T cells sorted from blood, taken in a trial of the OX40 agonist ivuxolimab. This receptor was taken from an adult with an advanced solid tumor such as melanoma, head and neck, liver or kidney cancer. The CDR3 region is CAPRRDRGFYEQYF. Written as DNA, the CDR3 is TGTGCCCCCCGGCGGGACAGGGGATTCTACGAGCAGTACTTC.